The rows below give T cell receptor beta chains drawn from one sample of a study of shared T cell receptors in the human thymus. Produced via immunoSEQ multiplex PCR; TCRdb's table is partial and in-frame only. The table shows roughly 710,000 clones, with 80% to 90% occurring only once. This sample also appeared in a second study, on human thymus T cells.

Sequenced material: thymocytes. The receptor source for this set is a girl less than two years old with a congenital heart defect. Each CDR3 is given with its conserved first and last residue. The D gene is left open where the match is weak. Size is stated for part of the rows, as once, few or many counts, or as a class when the clone is expanded.

j_call v_call d_call clone_size cdr3_nt cdr3_aa
TRBJ1-1 TRBV5-5 NA NA TGTGCCAGCAGCTTGGCCGTGGAGAGAGCTTTCTTT CASSLAVERAFF
TRBJ2-1 TRBV9 NA few TGTGCCAGCAGCGTAGCGAGGAGGGAGGCCAATGAGCAGTTCTTC CASSVARREANEQFF
TRBJ1-2 TRBV6-5 NA few TGTGCCAGCAGTTACGGAGGGCCTCTTAACTATGGCTACACCTTC CASSYGGPLNYGYTF
TRBJ1-1 TRBV30 NA once TGTGCCTGGAGTGTAGGTGGACAAACCGAAAAAGCTTTCTTT CAWSVGGQTEKAFF
TRBJ2-7 TRBV4-1 TRBD1 NA TGCGCCAGCAGCCAAGATGACAGGGACTACGAGCAGTACTTC CASSQDDRDYEQYF
TRBJ2-1 TRBV5-8 TRBD1 NA TGTGCCAGCAGCTTCATTATTTCACAGGGGAGCTCCTACAATGAGCAGTTCTTC CASSFIISQGSSYNEQFF
TRBJ2-7 TRBV25-1 NA NA TGTGCCAGCAGCCCGGACAGCACTCTTACCTACGAGCAGTACTTC CASSPDSTLTYEQYF
TRBJ2-7 TRBV5-5 TRBD1 NA TGTGCCAGCAGCCCGGGTAAGGGGGCCCTATACGAGCAGTACTTC CASSPGKGALYEQYF
TRBJ2-1 TRBV5-1 TRBD2 NA TGCGCCAGCAGCTTGGCGGGGGGGGGACTGCAGAACTACAATGAGCAGTTCTTC CASSLAGGGLQNYNEQFF
TRBJ1-6 TRBV7-9 NA NA TGTGCCAGCAGCCCGATGGACTCGGGGTCCCTCTATAATTCACCCCTCCACTTT CASSPMDSGSLYNSPLHF
TRBJ1-1 TRBV30 TRBD1 few TGTGCCTGGAGTGACCCCGGACAGGGGACAATTAACACTGAAGCTTTCTTT CAWSDPGQGTINTEAFF
TRBJ1-2 TRBV5-4 NA NA TGTGCCAGCAGCTTGAGGGTTGGGGGAGGTGGTGGCTACACCTTC CASSLRVGGGGGYTF
TRBJ1-5 TRBV5-6 TRBD1 NA TGTGCCAGCAGCACACGAATGGACAGGGGCAATCAGCCCCAGCATTTT CASSTRMDRGNQPQHF
TRBJ2-1 TRBV5-1 TRBD1 NA TGCGCCAGCAGCTTGGTTTTGGTACAGGGGGCAATTCGAAATGAGCAGTTCTTC CASSLVLVQGAIRNEQFF
TRBJ1-5 TRBV12-5 NA NA TGTGCTAGTGGTTTCGGGGTAAACAGGGACCAGCCCCAGCATTTT CASGFGVNRDQPQHF
TRBJ1-1 TRBV7-3 TRBD1 NA TGTGCCAGCAGCCGAGACAGGGTTTCCACTGAAGCTTTCTTT CASSRDRVSTEAFF
TRBJ1-2 TRBV19 TRBD1 NA TGTGCCAGTTCGACCCCGGGGGTCTGCCCGCGACAGGGGACTACACCCGCGCCCTATGGCTACACCTTC CASSTPGVCPRQGTTPAPYGYTF
TRBJ2-5 TRBV10-3 NA once TGTGCCATGGGGGCAGAGACCCAGTACTTC CAMGAETQYF
TRBJ2-7 TRBV5-1 NA NA TGCGCCAGCAGCCTTGGACACCACGAGCAGTACTTC CASSLGHHEQYF
TRBJ1-4 TRBV2 NA NA TGTGCCAGCAGTGAAAAGGGGCACGACAGGTATAATGAAAAACTGTTTTTT CASSEKGHDRYNEKLFF
TRBJ1-4 TRBV5-1 NA NA TGCGCCAGCAGCCTTTCCAGGGAAAAACTGTTTTTT CASSLSREKLFF
TRBJ1-5 TRBV2 NA NA TGTGCCAGCTCGGGGACAAGGAGCAATCAGCCCCAGCATTTT CASSGTRSNQPQHF
TRBJ2-1 TRBV5-5 TRBD2 NA TGTGCCAGCAGACCTCCGCGGGGGAGCTCCTACAATGAGCAGTTCTTC CASRPPRGSSYNEQFF
TRBJ2-7 TRBV4-1 NA NA TGCGCCAGCAGCCAAGAATCAGGGAAACGGAACGAGCAGTACTTC CASSQESGKRNEQYF
TRBJ1-1 TRBV5-1 NA NA TGCGCCAGCAGCTCGTCGGGGGACACTGAAGCTTTCTTT CASSSSGDTEAFF
TRBJ2-2 TRBV7-6 NA NA TGTGCCAGCAGCTTAGACAGTGGCCGGGAGCTGTTTTTT CASSLDSGRELFF
TRBJ2-7 TRBV27 NA NA TGTGCCAGCCAGTCAAACTACGAGCAGTACTTC CASQSNYEQYF
TRBJ2-7 TRBV2 NA NA TGTGCCAGCAAGAAGGTTCTCTGGAGCTACGAGCAGTACTTC CASKKVLWSYEQYF
TRBJ2-7 TRBV7-9 TRBD1 NA TGTGCCAGCAGCTTAGGATGCCCCGGGACAGGTTGTTACGAGCAGTACTTC CASSLGCPGTGCYEQYF
TRBJ1-5 TRBV2 NA NA TGTGCCAGCAGTGTCATCTTGGAGAATCAGCCCCAGCATTTT CASSVILENQPQHF
TRBJ2-5 TRBV5-1 TRBD1 NA TGCGCCAGCAGTGAACGGACAGGGGTCTACGAAGAGACCCAGTACTTC CASSERTGVYEETQYF
TRBJ1-6 TRBV5-1 TRBD1 NA TGCGCCAGCAGCTTAACAGGGGATTTCAATTCACCCCTCCACTTT CASSLTGDFNSPLHF
TRBJ2-1 TRBV15 TRBD1 once TGTGCCACCAGCACAAAACAGGGGACACCCAATTACAATGAGCAGTTCTTC CATSTKQGTPNYNEQFF
TRBJ2-5 TRBV15 TRBD2 NA TGTGCCACCAGCAGTCTAGCGGAGTGGGAGACCCAGTACTTC CATSSLAEWETQYF
TRBJ1-2 TRBV28 TRBD1 NA TGTGCCATTCGAGGGGGCGCGGGTGGTTTAGGCTACACCTTC CAIRGGAGGLGYTF
TRBJ1-2 TRBV7-9 TRBD1 few TGTGCCAGCAGCCCAAGGACAGGGGATAACTATGGCTACACCTTC CASSPRTGDNYGYTF
TRBJ1-1 TRBV7-8 TRBD1 NA TGTGCCAGCAGTACGCCGGGACAGGGGGCGCTTTGGAGTACTGAAGCTTTCTTT CASSTPGQGALWSTEAFF
TRBJ2-1 TRBV19 NA few TGTGCCAGTAGTTCTGACAGACCCTACAATGAGCAGTTCTTC CASSSDRPYNEQFF
TRBJ1-1 TRBV19 TRBD1 NA TGTGCCACGAACAGGGGAAGAGGGCATGGGAACACTGAAGCTTTCTTT CATNRGRGHGNTEAFF
TRBJ2-1 TRBV4-2 NA NA TGTGCCAGCAGCATACATCCAAGCTCCTACAATGAGCAGTTCTTC CASSIHPSSYNEQFF
TRBJ1-2 TRBV9 TRBD1 NA TGTGCCAGCAGCGTCGTCCCTGACAGGGGGCATGGCTACACCTTC CASSVVPDRGHGYTF
TRBJ1-2 TRBV14 NA NA TGTGCCAGCAGCCAAGGGGATCCGACAGGATGGAATGGCTACACCTTC CASSQGDPTGWNGYTF
TRBJ2-2 TRBV6-1 NA NA TGTGCCAGCAGTGTATACAGATACACCGGGGAGCTGTTTTTT CASSVYRYTGELFF
TRBJ1-1 TRBV4-1 TRBD1 NA TGCGCCAGCAGCCAAGTCTACAGGGGGAACACTGAAGCTTTCTTT CASSQVYRGNTEAFF
TRBJ1-1 TRBV5-4 TRBD1 NA TGTGCCAGCAGCTTGAGGACAGGAGGGAACACTGAAGCTTTCTTT CASSLRTGGNTEAFF
TRBJ2-3 TRBV12-2 NA NA TGTGCAAGTCGCTTAGTCCTTACAGATACGCAGTATTTT CASRLVLTDTQYF
TRBJ2-7 TRBV4-1 TRBD1 NA TGCGCCAGCAGCCAAGGACAGGGGACCACCTACGAGCAGTACTTC CASSQGQGTTYEQYF
TRBJ1-1 TRBV7-3 TRBD1 NA TGTGCCAGCAGCCCGGACAGGGACACAAAAATGAACACTGAAGCTTTCTTT CASSPDRDTKMNTEAFF
TRBJ1-1 TRBV4-1 TRBD1 NA TGCGCCAGCAGCCCACCAGACAGGGGGCGGCCTGAAGCTTTCTTT CASSPPDRGRPEAFF
TRBJ2-1 TRBV4-1 TRBD2 NA TGCGCCAGCAGCCCGACCGGGGGGGCCCACAATGAGCAGTTCTTC CASSPTGGAHNEQFF
TRBJ1-5 TRBV7-8 NA NA TGTGCCAGCAGCTCTAAGAGACCCGTTTCGAAGGAGGATAGCAATCAGCCCCAGCATTTT CASSSKRPVSKEDSNQPQHF
TRBJ1-5 TRBV4-1 TRBD1 NA TGCGCCAGCAGCCAAGAGGCAGGGGGCATGCATCAGCCCCAGCATTTT CASSQEAGGMHQPQHF
TRBJ1-2 TRBV28 NA NA TGTGCCAGCGCAGGCAGCCGATCTTATGGCTACACCTTC CASAGSRSYGYTF
TRBJ2-3 TRBV10-3 TRBD1 NA TGTGCCATCAGTCTCGACAGGGTAGATACGCAGTATTTT CAISLDRVDTQYF
TRBJ2-2 TRBV9 NA NA TGTGCCAGCAGCGGTAAAGTCACGCGCGGACATAACACCGGGGAGCTGTTTTTT CASSGKVTRGHNTGELFF